What follows is one TCR beta chain and its context. The antigen is unknown. This sample stems from a study of blood T cells in healthy people across ages. Across the whole study: Through template switching, about one barcoded beta molecule was captured per two T cells, as measured in model experiments. Study findings and constraints: Estimated diversity, derived from one million T cells, was regarded as an underestimate.

This CDR3 region has 14 residues. Germline loops: CDR1 SGDLS, CDR2 YYNGEE. Trimming at V came to 4 bases and at J to 1 base, leaving 4 bases not matched to a gene. With a J-beta primer mix and a sample-barcoded 5' primer, a second PCR ran about 6 to 11 cycles. Using its own MiXCR run on the 5' RACE reads, TCRdb lists one record per CDR3 protein. The sample consists of about 290,000 distinct CDR3 sequences, about 25% of them appearing once. The sequencing sample was made of blood. This clonotype was obtained from a woman in her seventies in good health. The rearrangement uses TRBV9 and TRBJ1-2; TRBD1 matches 7 bases. Here the CDR3 reads CASSLGTVNYGYTF. CDR3 sequence (DNA): TGTGCCAGCAGCCTCGGGACAGTTAACTATGGCTACACCTTC. Looking up the rest from reference TRBV9 and TRBJ1-2 gives the full variable domain: DSGVTQTPKHLITATGQRVTLRCSPRSGDLSVYWYQQSLDQGLQFLIQYYNGEERAKGNILERFSAQQFPDLHSELNLSSLELGDSALYFCASSLGTVNYGYTFGSGTRLTVV.